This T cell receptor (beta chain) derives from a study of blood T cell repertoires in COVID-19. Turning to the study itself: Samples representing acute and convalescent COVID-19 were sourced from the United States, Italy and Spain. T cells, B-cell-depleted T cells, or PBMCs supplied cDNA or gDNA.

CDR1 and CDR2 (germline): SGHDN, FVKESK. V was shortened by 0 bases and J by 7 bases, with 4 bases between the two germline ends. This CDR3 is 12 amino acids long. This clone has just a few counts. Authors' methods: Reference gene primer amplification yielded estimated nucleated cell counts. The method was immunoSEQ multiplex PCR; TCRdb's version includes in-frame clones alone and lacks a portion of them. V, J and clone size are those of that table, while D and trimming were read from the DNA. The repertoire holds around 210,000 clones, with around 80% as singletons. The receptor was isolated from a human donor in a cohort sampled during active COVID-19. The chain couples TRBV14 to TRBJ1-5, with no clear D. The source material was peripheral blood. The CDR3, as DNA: TGTGCCAGCAGCCAAGATATACAGCCCCAGCATTTT. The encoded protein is CASSQDIQPQHF. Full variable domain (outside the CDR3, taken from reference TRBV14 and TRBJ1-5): EAGVTQFPSHSVIEKGQTVTLRCDPISGHDNLYWYRRVMGKEIKFLLHFVKESKQDESGMPNNRFLAERTGGTYSTLKVQPAELEDSGVYFCASSQDIQPQHFGDGTRLSIL.